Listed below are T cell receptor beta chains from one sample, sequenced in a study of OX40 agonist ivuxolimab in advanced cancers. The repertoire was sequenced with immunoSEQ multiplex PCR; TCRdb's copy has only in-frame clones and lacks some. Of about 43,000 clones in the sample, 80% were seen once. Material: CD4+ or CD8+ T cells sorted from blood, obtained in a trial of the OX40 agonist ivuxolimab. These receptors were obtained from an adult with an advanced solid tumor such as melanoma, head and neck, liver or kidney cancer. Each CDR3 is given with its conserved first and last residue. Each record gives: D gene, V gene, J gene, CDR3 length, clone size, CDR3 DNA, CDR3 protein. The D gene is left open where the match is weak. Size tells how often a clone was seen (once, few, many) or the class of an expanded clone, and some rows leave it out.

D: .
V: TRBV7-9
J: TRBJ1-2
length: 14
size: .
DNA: TGTGCCAGCAGTCCGCGCGAGGGGCTCCATGGCTACACCTTC
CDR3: CASSPREGLHGYTF

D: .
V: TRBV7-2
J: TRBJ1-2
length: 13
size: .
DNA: TGTGCCAGCACCCCCCCGGAGGACTATGGCTACACCTTC
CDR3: CASTPPEDYGYTF

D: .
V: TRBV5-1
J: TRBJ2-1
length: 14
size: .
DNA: TGCGCCAGCAGCAGAGCCCTGGCAGCCAATGAGCAGTTCTTC
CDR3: CASSRALAANEQFF

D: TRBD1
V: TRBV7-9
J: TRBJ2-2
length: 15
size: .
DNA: TGTGCCAGCAGCGCCGGGACAGGGAGCCCCGGGGAGCTGTTTTTT
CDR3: CASSAGTGSPGELFF

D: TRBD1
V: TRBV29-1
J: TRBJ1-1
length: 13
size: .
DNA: TGCAGCGTCTACAGGGGGTTGAACACTGAAGCTTTCTTT
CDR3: CSVYRGLNTEAFF

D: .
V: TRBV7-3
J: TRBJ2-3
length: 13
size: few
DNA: TGTGCCAGCAGCTCCCAAGGGACAGATACGCAGTATTTT
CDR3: CASSSQGTDTQYF

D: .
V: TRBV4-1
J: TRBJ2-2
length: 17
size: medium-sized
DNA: TGCGCCAGCAGCCAAGATGGAAAACCCGCAGGGGCCGGGGAGCTGTTTTTT
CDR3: CASSQDGKPAGAGELFF

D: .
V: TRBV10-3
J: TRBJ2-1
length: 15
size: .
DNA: TGTGCCATCAGTGCCAGGGGATCCCCTTACAATGAGCAGTTCTTC
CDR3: CAISARGSPYNEQFF

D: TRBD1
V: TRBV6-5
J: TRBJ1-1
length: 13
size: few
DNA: TGTGCCAGCAGTTACGGACAGGACACTGAAGCTTTCTTT
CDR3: CASSYGQDTEAFF

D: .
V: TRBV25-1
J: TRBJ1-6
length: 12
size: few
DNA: TGTGCCAGCACCCTCGGGAATTCACCCCTCCACTTT
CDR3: CASTLGNSPLHF

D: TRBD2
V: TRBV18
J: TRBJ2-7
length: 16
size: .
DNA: TGTGCCAGCTCACTAGATGCGGGGGGCTCCTCCTACGAGCAGTACTTC
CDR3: CASSLDAGGSSYEQYF

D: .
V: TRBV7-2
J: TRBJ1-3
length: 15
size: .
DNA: TGTGCCAGCAGCACGGCGACAGTTTCTGGAAACACCATATATTTT
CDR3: CASSTATVSGNTIYF

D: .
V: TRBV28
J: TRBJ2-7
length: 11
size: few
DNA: TGTGCCAGCGGGGACTTCCCCGTGCAGTACTTC
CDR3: CASGDFPVQYF

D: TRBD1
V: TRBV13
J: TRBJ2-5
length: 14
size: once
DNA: TGTGCCAGCAGCCCCGGGACAGGAGAAGAGACCCAGTACTTC
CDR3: CASSPGTGEETQYF

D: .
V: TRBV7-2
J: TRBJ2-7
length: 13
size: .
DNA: TGTGCCAGCAGCTTAGCCGGCAGCTACGAGCAGTACTTC
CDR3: CASSLAGSYEQYF

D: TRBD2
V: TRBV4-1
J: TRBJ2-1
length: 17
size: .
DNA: TGCGCCAGCAGCCAAAATTTGAGACTAGCGGGTTCCAATGAGCAGTTCTTC
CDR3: CASSQNLRLAGSNEQFF

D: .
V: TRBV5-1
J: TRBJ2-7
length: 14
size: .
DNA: TGCGCCAGCAGCTTGGGACCAGTAAGTCGCGAGCAGTACTTC
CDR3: CASSLGPVSREQYF

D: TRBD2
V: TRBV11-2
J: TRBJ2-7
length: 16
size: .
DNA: TGTGCCAGCAGCTTAACTAGCGGGAGGGGGTCCTACGAGCAGTACTTC
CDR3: CASSLTSGRGSYEQYF

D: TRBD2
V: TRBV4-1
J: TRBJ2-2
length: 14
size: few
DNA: TGCGCCAGCAGCCAGGGACTAGCTATTGGGGAGCTGTTTTTT
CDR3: CASSQGLAIGELFF

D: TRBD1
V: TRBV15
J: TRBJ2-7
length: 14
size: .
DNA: TGTGCCACCAGCAGGACAGGGAGCTCCTACGAGCAGTACTTC
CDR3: CATSRTGSSYEQYF

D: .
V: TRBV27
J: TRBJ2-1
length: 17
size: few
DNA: TGTGCCAGCACCTCGTGGGGGCAGGGCTTAACAGGGAATGAGCAGTTCTTC
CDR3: CASTSWGQGLTGNEQFF

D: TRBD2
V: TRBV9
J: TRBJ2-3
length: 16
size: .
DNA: TGTGCCAGCAGCGTAGGTATCGGGGGGAAAGCAGATACGCAGTATTTT
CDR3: CASSVGIGGKADTQYF

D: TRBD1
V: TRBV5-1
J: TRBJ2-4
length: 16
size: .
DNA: TGCGCCAGCAGCACGGGGACAGACATAGCCAAAAACATTCAGTACTTC
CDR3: CASSTGTDIAKNIQYF

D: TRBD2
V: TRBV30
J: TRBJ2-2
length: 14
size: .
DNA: TGTGCCTGGCGCCCCAGCGGGGAAGGCGGGGAGCTGTTTTTT
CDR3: CAWRPSGEGGELFF

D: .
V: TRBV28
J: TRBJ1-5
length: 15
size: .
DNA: TGTGCCAGCAGTTCTCCCGGCTATAGCAATCAGCCCCAGCATTTT
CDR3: CASSSPGYSNQPQHF

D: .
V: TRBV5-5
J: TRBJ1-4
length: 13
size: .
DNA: TGTGCCAGCAGCGAGTTAAGGACAGAAAAACTGTTTTTT
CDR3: CASSELRTEKLFF

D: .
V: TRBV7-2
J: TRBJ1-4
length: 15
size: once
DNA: TGTGCCAGCAGCTGGCAGGGGAAAACTAATGAAAAACTGTTTTTT
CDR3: CASSWQGKTNEKLFF

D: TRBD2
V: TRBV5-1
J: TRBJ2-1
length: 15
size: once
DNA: TGCGCCAGCAGCTCCAGACTAGCGGGGGGGCTTGAGCAGTTCTTC
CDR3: CASSSRLAGGLEQFF

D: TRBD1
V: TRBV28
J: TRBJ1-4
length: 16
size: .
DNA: TGTGCCAGCAGTTCGCCTCGGGACAGGGCTAATGAAAAACTGTTTTTT
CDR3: CASSSPRDRANEKLFF

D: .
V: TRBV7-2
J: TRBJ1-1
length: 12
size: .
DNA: TGTGCCAGCAGCCCTTCAGACACTGAAGCTTTCTTT
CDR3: CASSPSDTEAFF

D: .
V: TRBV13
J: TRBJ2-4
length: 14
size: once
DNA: TGTGCCAGCAGCTCCGGGGGGCGGGAAAACATTCAGTACTTC
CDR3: CASSSGGRENIQYF

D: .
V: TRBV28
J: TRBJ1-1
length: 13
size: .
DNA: TGTGCCAGCAGTTCAGATTGGAAAACTGAAGCTTTCTTT
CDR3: CASSSDWKTEAFF

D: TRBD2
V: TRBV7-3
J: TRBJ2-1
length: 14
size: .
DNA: TGTGCCAGCAGCTCAGGGACTAGGCTCAATGAGCAGTTCTTC
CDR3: CASSSGTRLNEQFF

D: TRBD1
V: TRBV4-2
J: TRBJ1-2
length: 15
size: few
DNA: TGTGCCAGCAGCCAAGCCGGACAGGATGGCTATGGCTACACCTTC
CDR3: CASSQAGQDGYGYTF

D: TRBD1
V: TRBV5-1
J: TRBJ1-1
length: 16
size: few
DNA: TGCGCCAGCAGGGCCGGGACAGGGGGCTCGGGGACTGAAGCTTTCTTT
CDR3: CASRAGTGGSGTEAFF

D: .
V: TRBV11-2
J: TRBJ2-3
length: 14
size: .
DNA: TGTGCCAGCACCTATACCCATAGCACAGATACGCAGTATTTT
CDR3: CASTYTHSTDTQYF

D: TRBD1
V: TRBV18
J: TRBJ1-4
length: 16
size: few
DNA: TGTGCCAGCTCGCAATCTACGGGACAGCTTAATGAAAAACTGTTTTTT
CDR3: CASSQSTGQLNEKLFF

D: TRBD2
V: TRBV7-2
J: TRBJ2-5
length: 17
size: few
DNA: TGTGCCAGCAGCTTAGGTGGACTAGCAGGGATAAGCGAGACCCAGTACTTC
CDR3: CASSLGGLAGISETQYF

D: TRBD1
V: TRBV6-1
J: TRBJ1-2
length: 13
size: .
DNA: TGTGCCAGCAGTGTACAGGGGGCTCGAGGCTACACCTTC
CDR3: CASSVQGARGYTF

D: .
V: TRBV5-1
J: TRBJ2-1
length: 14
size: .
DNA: TGCGCCAGCAGCTTGGGAGTAGCGGAGCCCGAGGCGTTCTTC
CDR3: CASSLGVAEPEAFF

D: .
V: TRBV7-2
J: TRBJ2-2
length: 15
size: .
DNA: TGTGCCAGCAGCTTAGCGGGACCTGGCACCGGGGAGCTGTTTTTT
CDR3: CASSLAGPGTGELFF